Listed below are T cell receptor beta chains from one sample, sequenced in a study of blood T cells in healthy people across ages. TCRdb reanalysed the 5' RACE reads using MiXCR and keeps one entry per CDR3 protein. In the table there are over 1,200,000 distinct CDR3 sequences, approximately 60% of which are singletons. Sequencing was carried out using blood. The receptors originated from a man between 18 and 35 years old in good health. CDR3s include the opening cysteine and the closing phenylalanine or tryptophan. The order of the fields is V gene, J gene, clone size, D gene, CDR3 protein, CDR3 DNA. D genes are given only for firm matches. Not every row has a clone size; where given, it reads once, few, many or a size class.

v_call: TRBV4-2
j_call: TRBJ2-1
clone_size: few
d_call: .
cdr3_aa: CASSQEYVGSVEQFF
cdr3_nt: TGTGCCAGCAGCCAAGAGTATGTAGGTTCGGTAGAGCAGTTCTTC

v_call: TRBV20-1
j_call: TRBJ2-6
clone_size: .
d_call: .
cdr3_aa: CSAQNSGANVLTF
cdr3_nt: TGCAGTGCCCAAAACTCTGGGGCCAACGTCCTGACTTTC

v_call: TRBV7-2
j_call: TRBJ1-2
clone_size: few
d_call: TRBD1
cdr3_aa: CASSPGQDPYYGYTF
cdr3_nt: TGTGCCAGCAGCCCGGGACAGGATCCCTACTATGGCTACACCTTC

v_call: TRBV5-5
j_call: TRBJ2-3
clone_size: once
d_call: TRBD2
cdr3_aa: CASGLRSGGFTDTQYF
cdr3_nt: TGTGCCAGCGGCTTGCGGTCGGGAGGGTTCACAGATACGCAGTATTTT

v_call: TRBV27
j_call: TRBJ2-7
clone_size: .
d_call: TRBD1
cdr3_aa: CASAGQGGASEQYF
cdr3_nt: TGTGCCAGCGCTGGACAGGGGGGGGCCTCGGAGCAGTACTTC

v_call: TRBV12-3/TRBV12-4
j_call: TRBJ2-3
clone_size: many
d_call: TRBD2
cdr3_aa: CASSLLAGDTQYF
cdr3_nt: TGTGCCAGCAGTTTACTAGCGGGTGATACGCAGTATTTT

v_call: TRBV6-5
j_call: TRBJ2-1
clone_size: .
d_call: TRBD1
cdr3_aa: CASSYSGTGGDEQFF
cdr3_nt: TGTGCCAGCAGTTACTCAGGGACAGGGGGCGATGAGCAGTTCTTC

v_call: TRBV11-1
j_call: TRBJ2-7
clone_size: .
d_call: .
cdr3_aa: CASSLKTRSGEQYF
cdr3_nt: TGTGCCAGCAGCCTCAAGACCCGGTCGGGCGAGCAGTACTTC

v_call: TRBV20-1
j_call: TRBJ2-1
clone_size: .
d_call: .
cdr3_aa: CSASPLAIEQFF
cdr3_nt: TGCAGTGCTAGTCCCTTAGCAATTGAGCAGTTCTTC

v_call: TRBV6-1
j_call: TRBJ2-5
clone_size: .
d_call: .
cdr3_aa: CASAASQETQYF
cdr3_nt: TGTGCCAGCGCGGCCTCCCAAGAGACCCAGTACTTC